This entry describes one T cell receptor (beta chain). Its specificity is not known. TCRdb re-called the 5' RACE reads, yielding one record per CDR3 amino acid sequence without DNA. The sample's table shows roughly 300,000 distinct CDR3 sequences. The data were taken from a study of monozygotic twins with inflammatory bowel disease. General study results and limits: For IBD patients, clonotypes shared with others were fewer than for healthy twins, especially with disease activity. Discordant twins had repertoire similarity that did not differ from that of concordant twins, possibly from limited power.

Whole blood supplied total RNA, and T cells were not sorted. Germline-derived CDR1 and CDR2 are LNHDA and SQIVND (reference sequence). The CDR3 loop spans 15 amino acids. Specimen: blood. This receptor was taken from a human donor with ulcerative colitis or Crohn's disease, or a healthy co-twin of an affected twin (not recorded which). This rearrangement joins TRBV19 to TRBJ2-1; the TCRdb call, TRBD2, lacks DNA for checking. The CDR3 here is CASSPTSGSYNEQFF. Combining the CDR3 with reference TRBV19 and TRBJ2-1 gives the whole variable domain DGGITQSPKYLFRKEGQNVTLSCEQNLNHDAMYWYRQDPGQGLRLIYYSQIVNDFQKGDIAEGYSVSREKKESFPLTVTSAQKNPTAFYLCASSPTSGSYNEQFFGPGTRLTVL.